The rows below give T cell receptor beta chains drawn from one sample of a study of shared clonotypes between healthy human individuals. The repertoire was sequenced with immunoSEQ multiplex PCR; TCRdb's copy has only in-frame clones and lacks some. The table shows about 2.3 million clones, with just under 95% occurring only once. Material for sequencing was naive CD4+ T cells from PBMCs. The receptors derive from a man aged 18 to 29 in good health. Some clones in this sample may be carry-over from other donors' samples. Both conserved end residues are part of each CDR3. The D gene is left open where the match is weak. Expanded clones are given a class, and other clones once, few, many or no size at all.

clone size	J gene	V gene	D gene	CDR3 DNA	CDR3 protein
NA	TRBJ2-2	TRBV7-8	NA	TGTGCCAGCAGCTACGGGACTCCCACTGTCTCCGGGGAGCTGTTTTTT	CASSYGTPTVSGELFF
NA	TRBJ1-2	TRBV10-3	TRBD1	TGTGCCACAGGACAGGGTGGAAACTATGGCTACACCTTC	CATGQGGNYGYTF
NA	TRBJ1-2	TRBV18	NA	TGTGCCAGCTCACGTACAGAATCCTATGGCTACACCTTC	CASSRTESYGYTF
NA	TRBJ2-7	TRBV7-9	NA	TGTGCCAGCAGCCTTAGTGTCTACGAGCAGTACTTC	CASSLSVYEQYF
NA	TRBJ1-2	TRBV6-1	NA	TGTGCCAGCAGTGAAGCGGTGTCTGGGAGAACTAACTATGGCTACACCTTC	CASSEAVSGRTNYGYTF
NA	TRBJ2-5	TRBV28	NA	TGTGCCAGCAGACCCGATCCGGGCCGCGGGCCGCGGGAGACCCAGTACTTC	CASRPDPGRGPRETQYF
NA	TRBJ1-5	TRBV28	NA	TGTGCCAGCAGTTTACTCCCTCGGCAGGGGAGCAGCAATCAGCCCCAGCATTTT	CASSLLPRQGSSNQPQHF
NA	TRBJ2-7	TRBV7-6	TRBD1	TGTGCCAGCAGCCGAGGGACAGACTACGAGCAGTACTTC	CASSRGTDYEQYF
NA	TRBJ2-5	TRBV5-4	NA	TGTGCCAGCAGCTTGGACGCTCAAGAGACCCAGTACTTC	CASSLDAQETQYF
NA	TRBJ1-1	TRBV11-2	NA	TGTGCCAGCAGCTTAGAGGCGGAAGCTTTCTTT	CASSLEAEAFF
few	TRBJ1-5	TRBV30	TRBD1	TGTGCCTGGAGTGACGACAGGGGAGGACCCCAGCATTTT	CAWSDDRGGPQHF
NA	TRBJ2-7	TRBV5-4	TRBD1	TGTGCCAGCCATACGACAGGGACCTACGAGCAGTACTTC	CASHTTGTYEQYF
NA	TRBJ2-1	TRBV5-1	NA	TGCGCCAGCAGCTCGGCCCCGTTGGGGAGCGGGAATGAGCAGTTCTTC	CASSSAPLGSGNEQFF
NA	TRBJ1-2	TRBV25-1	TRBD1	TGTGCCAGCAGTAACAGGGGCTTAGGATATGGCTACACCTTC	CASSNRGLGYGYTF
NA	TRBJ1-5	TRBV11-2	TRBD1	TGTGCCAGCAGCTTATGGGGACAGGGACCGCATCAGCCCCAGCATTTT	CASSLWGQGPHQPQHF
NA	TRBJ1-2	TRBV5-4	NA	TGTGCCAGCAGCTTGGGAGGGTACGACTATGGCTACACCTTC	CASSLGGYDYGYTF
NA	TRBJ1-4	TRBV28	TRBD1	TGTGCCAGCACTTTACAGGGGGGGAATGAAAAACTGTTTTTT	CASTLQGGNEKLFF
NA	TRBJ2-7	TRBV27	TRBD1	TGTGCCAGCAGTCTGGACAGGGGGCTAACCTACGAGCAGTACTTC	CASSLDRGLTYEQYF
NA	TRBJ1-1	TRBV28	NA	TGTGCCAGCGGGGGGAGTGGGGTAATCACTGAAGCTTTCTTT	CASGGSGVITEAFF
NA	TRBJ2-7	TRBV7-9	NA	TGTGCCAGCAGCCGCACCGGACTCCCGTCCTACGAGCAGTACTTC	CASSRTGLPSYEQYF
NA	TRBJ2-7	TRBV5-4	TRBD2	TGTGCCAGCAGCCCTACCCCACGGCGGGAGGTCGCTTACGAGCAGTACTTC	CASSPTPRREVAYEQYF
NA	TRBJ2-7	TRBV5-1	NA	TGCGCCAGCAGCTTCCCAGGGGACGAGCAGTACTTC	CASSFPGDEQYF
NA	TRBJ2-1	TRBV9	TRBD2	TGTGCCAGCAGCGTAGGACTAGCGGGAGTATCCTACAATGAGCAGTTCTTC	CASSVGLAGVSYNEQFF
NA	TRBJ1-2	TRBV19	TRBD1	TGTGCCAGTAGTCGGACAGGCCGTCCTTTATGGGGCTACACCTTC	CASSRTGRPLWGYTF
NA	TRBJ2-1	TRBV5-1	NA	TGCGCCAGCAGCCCGAGGACAGGCGGGGCCAATGAGCAGTTCTTC	CASSPRTGGANEQFF
NA	TRBJ2-1	TRBV5-1	TRBD2	TGCGCCAGCAGCATAGGGGAGGGGTCGAATGAGCAGTTCTTC	CASSIGEGSNEQFF
NA	TRBJ1-2	TRBV7-9	NA	TGTGCCAGCGCAGACGGGGAAAACTATGGCTACACCTTC	CASADGENYGYTF
NA	TRBJ2-7	TRBV5-5	NA	TGTGCCAGCAGCTACGGCGGTGGGTTTTCCTACGAGCAGTACTTC	CASSYGGGFSYEQYF
NA	TRBJ1-1	TRBV5-1	TRBD1	TGCGCCAGCAGCGCTCCGGACAGGGTGGCTTTCTTT	CASSAPDRVAFF
NA	TRBJ1-5	TRBV7-2	NA	TGTGCCAGCAGCGAAGGCCGGGGGGGTAATCAGCCCCAGCATTTT	CASSEGRGGNQPQHF
once	TRBJ2-6	TRBV2	TRBD1	TGTGCCAGCAGCGAACAGGGGGGAGGCCCCTCTGGGGCCAACGTCCTGACTTTC	CASSEQGGGPSGANVLTF
NA	TRBJ1-2	TRBV7-8	TRBD1	TGTGCCAGCTCCAGGACAGGGGGCGAGCGAGACTATGGCTACACCTTC	CASSRTGGERDYGYTF
NA	TRBJ2-7	TRBV11-2	NA	TGTGCCAGCGGTAGGTTGAAGGACGAGCAGTACTTC	CASGRLKDEQYF
NA	TRBJ2-2	TRBV19	NA	TGTGCCAGTAGCAATAGGGGCAGGGATGGCGGGGAGCTGTTTTTT	CASSNRGRDGGELFF
NA	TRBJ2-5	TRBV7-2	NA	TGTGCCAGCAGTTTAACACGGGAGACCCAGTACTTC	CASSLTRETQYF
NA	TRBJ2-5	TRBV7-2	TRBD2	TGTGCCAGCAGCTTCTCACGGGAGGTACGAGGGACCCAGTACTTC	CASSFSREVRGTQYF
NA	TRBJ1-3	TRBV30	NA	TGTGCCTCCCCCGGGCCCCAGGGTGGAAACACCATATATTTT	CASPGPQGGNTIYF
NA	TRBJ2-7	TRBV7-2	NA	TGTGCCAGCAGCTTAGTGGGCCCCTACGAGCAGTACTTC	CASSLVGPYEQYF
NA	TRBJ2-3	TRBV7-9	TRBD2	TGTGCCAGCAGCTTAGCCAAACTTGGGACTAGCGGGCCCCAGGGGTATTTT	CASSLAKLGTSGPQGYF
NA	TRBJ2-7	TRBV5-1	TRBD1	TGCGCCAGCTCTAACCGGGACAGGGACTACGAGCAGTACTTC	CASSNRDRDYEQYF
NA	TRBJ2-7	TRBV5-1	NA	TGCGCCAGCAGCTTGGACGCCACATACTCCTACGAGCAGTACTTC	CASSLDATYSYEQYF
NA	TRBJ2-1	TRBV5-1	TRBD1	TGCGCCAGCAGCCCTAGACAGGGGGCTGGGGAGCAGTTCTTC	CASSPRQGAGEQFF